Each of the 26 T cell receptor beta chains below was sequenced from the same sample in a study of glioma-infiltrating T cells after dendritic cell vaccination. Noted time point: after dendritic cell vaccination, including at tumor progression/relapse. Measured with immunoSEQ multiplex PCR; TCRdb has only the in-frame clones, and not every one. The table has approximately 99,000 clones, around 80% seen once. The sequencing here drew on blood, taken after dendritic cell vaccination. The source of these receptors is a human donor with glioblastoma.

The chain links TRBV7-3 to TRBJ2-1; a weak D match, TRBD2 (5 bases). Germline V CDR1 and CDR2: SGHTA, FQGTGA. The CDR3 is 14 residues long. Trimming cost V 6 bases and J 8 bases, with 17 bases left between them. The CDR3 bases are TGTGCCAGCAGTTCCGGCTCTGGAGGCGATGAGCAGTTCTTC. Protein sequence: CASSSGSGGDEQFF.

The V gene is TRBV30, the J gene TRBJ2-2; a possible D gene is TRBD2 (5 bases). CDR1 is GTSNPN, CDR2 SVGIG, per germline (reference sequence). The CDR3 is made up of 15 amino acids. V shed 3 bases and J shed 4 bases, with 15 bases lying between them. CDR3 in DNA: TGTGCCTGGAGCGCGGGTAGGGTGGGCACCGGGGAGCTGTTTTTT. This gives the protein CAWSAGRVGTGELFF.

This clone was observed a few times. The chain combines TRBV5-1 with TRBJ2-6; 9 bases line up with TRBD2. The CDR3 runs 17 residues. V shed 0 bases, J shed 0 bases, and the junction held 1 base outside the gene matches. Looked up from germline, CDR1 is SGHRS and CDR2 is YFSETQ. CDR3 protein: CASSLASGASGANVLTF. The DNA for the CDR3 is TGCGCCAGCAGCTTGGCTAGCGGGGCCTCTGGGGCCAACGTCCTGACTTTC.

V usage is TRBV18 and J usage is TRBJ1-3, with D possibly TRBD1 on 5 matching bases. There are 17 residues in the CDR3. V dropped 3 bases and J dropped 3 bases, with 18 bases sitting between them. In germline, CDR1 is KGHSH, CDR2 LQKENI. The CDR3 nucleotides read TGTGCCAGCTCACCTGTAGGGGACTCCGGCCTTGGAAACACCATATATTTT. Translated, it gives CASSPVGDSGLGNTIYF.

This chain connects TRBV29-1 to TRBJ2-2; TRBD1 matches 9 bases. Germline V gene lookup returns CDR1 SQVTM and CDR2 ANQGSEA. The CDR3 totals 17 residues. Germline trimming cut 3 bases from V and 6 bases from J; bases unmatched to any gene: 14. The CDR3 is CSVDSTGGNGWAGELFF. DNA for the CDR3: TGCAGCGTTGATTCGACAGGGGGAAATGGATGGGCCGGGGAGCTGTTTTTT.

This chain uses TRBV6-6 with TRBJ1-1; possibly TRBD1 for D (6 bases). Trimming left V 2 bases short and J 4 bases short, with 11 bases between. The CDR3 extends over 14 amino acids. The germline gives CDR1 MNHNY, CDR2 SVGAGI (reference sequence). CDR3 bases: TGTGCCAGCAGTTACGGGAGGGGGGGCACTGAAGCTTTCTTT. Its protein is CASSYGRGGTEAFF.

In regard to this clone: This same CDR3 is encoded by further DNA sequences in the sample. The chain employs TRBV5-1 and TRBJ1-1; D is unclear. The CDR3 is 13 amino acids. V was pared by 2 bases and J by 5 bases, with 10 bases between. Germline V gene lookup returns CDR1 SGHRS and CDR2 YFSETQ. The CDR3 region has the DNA TGCGCCAGCAGCTTACAACGGGATACTGAAGCTTTCTTT. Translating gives CASSLQRDTEAFF.

This CDR3 is CASSEAGAGDSEQYF. In nucleotides, the CDR3 is TGTGCCAGCAGCGAGGCAGGGGCAGGGGATTCCGAGCAGTACTTC. This chain links TRBV9 with TRBJ2-7; D might be TRBD1 (6 bases). CDR1 is SGDLS, CDR2 YYNGEE, per germline. V was shortened by 3 bases and J by 6 bases, with 19 bases between the two germline ends. The CDR3 contains 15 residues. Looking up the rest from reference TRBV9 and TRBJ2-7 gives the full variable domain: DSGVTQTPKHLITATGQRVTLRCSPRSGDLSVYWYQQSLDQGLQFLIQYYNGEERAKGNILERFSAQQFPDLHSELNLSSLELGDSALYFCASSEAGAGDSEQYFGPGTRLTVT.

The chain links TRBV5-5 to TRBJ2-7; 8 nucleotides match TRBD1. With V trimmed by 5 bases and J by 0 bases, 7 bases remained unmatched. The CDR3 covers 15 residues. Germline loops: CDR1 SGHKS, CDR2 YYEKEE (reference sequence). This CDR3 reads CASRLDRAPSYEQYF. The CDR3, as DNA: TGTGCCAGCAGACTGGACAGGGCTCCCTCCTACGAGCAGTACTTC. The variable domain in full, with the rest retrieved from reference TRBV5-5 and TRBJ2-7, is DAGVTQSPTHLIKTRGQQVTLRCSPISGHKSVSWYQQVLGQGPQFIFQYYEKEERGRGNFPDRFSARQFPNYSSELNVNALLLGDSALYLCASRLDRAPSYEQYFGPGTRLTVT.

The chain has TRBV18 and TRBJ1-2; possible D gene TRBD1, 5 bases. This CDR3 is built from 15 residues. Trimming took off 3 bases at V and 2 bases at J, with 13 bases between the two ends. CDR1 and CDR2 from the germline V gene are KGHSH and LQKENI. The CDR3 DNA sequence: TGTGCCAGCTCACCCGTGGCAGGGAGGAACTATGGCTACACCTTC. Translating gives CASSPVAGRNYGYTF.

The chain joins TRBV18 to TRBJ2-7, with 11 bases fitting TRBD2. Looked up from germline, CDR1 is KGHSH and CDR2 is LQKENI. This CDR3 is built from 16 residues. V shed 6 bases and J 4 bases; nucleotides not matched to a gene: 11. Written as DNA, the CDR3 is TGTGCCAGCTCCTTCGGACTAGCGGGTGGGGTGTACGAGCAGTACTTC. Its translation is CASSFGLAGGVYEQYF.

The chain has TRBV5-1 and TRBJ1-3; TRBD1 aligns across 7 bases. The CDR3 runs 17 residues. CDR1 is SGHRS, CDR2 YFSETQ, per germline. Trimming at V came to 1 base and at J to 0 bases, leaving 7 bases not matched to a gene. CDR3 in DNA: TGCGCCAGCAGCTTGACTCCGGGACAGAGCTCTGGAAACACCATATATTTT. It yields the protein CASSLTPGQSSGNTIYF.

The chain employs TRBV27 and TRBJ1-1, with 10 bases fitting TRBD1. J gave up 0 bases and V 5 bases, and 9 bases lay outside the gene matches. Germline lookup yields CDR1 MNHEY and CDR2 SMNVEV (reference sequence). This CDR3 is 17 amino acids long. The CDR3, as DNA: TGTGCCAGCAGTCCCTCATCGACAGGGGGCATGAACACTGAAGCTTTCTTT. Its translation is CASSPSSTGGMNTEAFF.

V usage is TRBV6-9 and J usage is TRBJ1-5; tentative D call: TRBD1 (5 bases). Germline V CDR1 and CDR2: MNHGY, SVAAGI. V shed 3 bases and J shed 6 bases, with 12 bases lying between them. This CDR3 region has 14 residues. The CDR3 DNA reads TGTGCCAGCAGTTACCGGCAGGGAGGTCAGCCCCAGCATTTT. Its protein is CASSYRQGGQPQHF.

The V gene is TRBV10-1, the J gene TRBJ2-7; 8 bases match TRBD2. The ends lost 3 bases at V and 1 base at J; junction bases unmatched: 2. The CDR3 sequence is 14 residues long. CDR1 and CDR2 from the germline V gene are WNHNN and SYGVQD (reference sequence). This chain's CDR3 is CASSDGGGSYEQYF. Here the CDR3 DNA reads TGCGCCAGCAGTGATGGCGGGGGGTCCTACGAGCAGTACTTC.

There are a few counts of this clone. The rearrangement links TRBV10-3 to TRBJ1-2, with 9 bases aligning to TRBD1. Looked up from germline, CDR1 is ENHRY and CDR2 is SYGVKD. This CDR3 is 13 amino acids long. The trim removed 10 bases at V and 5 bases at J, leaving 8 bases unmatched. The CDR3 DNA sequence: TGTGCCACCGATGGACAGGGGAAATATGGCTACACCTTC. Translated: CATDGQGKYGYTF.

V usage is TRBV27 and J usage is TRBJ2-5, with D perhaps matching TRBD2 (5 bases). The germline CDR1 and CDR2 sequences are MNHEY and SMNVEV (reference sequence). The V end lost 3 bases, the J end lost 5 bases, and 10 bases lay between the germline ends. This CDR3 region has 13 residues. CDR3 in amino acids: CASSFPPGETQYF. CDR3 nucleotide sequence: TGTGCCAGCAGTTTCCCCCCGGGGGAGACCCAGTACTTC.

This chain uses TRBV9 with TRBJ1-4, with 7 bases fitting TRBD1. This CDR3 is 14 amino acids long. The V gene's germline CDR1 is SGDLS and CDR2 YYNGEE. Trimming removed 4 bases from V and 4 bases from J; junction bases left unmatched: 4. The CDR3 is CASSSGQYNEKLFF. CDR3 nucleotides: TGTGCCAGCAGCTCGGGACAGTATAATGAAAAACTGTTTTTT.

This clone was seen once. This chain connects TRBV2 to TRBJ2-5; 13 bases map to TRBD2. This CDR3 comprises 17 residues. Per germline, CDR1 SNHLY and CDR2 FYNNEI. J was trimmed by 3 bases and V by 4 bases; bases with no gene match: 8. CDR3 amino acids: CASSGPGLAGIKETQYF. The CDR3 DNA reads TGTGCCAGCAGTGGACCGGGACTAGCGGGGATAAAAGAGACCCAGTACTTC.

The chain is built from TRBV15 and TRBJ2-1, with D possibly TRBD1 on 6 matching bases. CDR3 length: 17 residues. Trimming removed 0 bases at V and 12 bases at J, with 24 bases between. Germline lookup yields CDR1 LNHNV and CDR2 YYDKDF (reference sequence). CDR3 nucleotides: TGTGCCACCAGCAGAGATCTAGTGACAGGACACAAACAGGGGCAGTTCTTC. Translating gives CATSRDLVTGHKQGQFF. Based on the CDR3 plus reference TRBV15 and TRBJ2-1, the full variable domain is DAMVIQNPRYQVTQFGKPVTLSCSQTLNHNVMYWYQQKSSQAPKLLFHYYDKDFNNEADTPDNFQSRRPNTSFCFLDIRSPGLGDTAMYLCATSRDLVTGHKQGQFFGPGTRLTVL.

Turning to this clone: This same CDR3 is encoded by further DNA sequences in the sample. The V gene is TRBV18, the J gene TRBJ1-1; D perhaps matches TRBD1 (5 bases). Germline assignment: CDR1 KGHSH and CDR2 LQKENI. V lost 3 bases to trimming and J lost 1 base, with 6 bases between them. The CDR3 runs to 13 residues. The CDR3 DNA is TGTGCCAGCTCACCTGGACAGAACACTGAAGCTTTCTTT. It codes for CASSPGQNTEAFF.

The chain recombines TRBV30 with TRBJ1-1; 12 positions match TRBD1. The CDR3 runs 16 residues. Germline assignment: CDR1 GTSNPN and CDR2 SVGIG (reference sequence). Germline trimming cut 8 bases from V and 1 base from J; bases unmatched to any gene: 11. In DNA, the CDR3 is TGTGCCAGCGCTCCGGGACAGGGGGCGAGGAACACTGAAGCTTTCTTT. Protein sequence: CASAPGQGARNTEAFF.

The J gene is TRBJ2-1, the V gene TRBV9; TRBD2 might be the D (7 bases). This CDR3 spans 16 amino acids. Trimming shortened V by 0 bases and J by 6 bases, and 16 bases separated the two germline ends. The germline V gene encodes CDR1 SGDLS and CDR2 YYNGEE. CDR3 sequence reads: CASSVDHRGGTNEQFF. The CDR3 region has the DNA TGTGCCAGCAGCGTAGACCACCGCGGGGGCACCAATGAGCAGTTCTTC.

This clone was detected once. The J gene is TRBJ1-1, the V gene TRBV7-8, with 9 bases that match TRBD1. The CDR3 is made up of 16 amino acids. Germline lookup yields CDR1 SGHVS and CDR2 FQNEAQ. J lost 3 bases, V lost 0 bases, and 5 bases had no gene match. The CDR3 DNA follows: TGTGCCAGCAGCTTAGCTAAACAGGGGGCTTACACTGAAGCTTTCTTT. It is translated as CASSLAKQGAYTEAFF. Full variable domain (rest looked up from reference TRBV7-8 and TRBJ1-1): GAGVSQSPRYKVAKRGQDVALRCDPISGHVSLFWYQQALGQGPEFLTYFQNEAQLDKSGLPSDRFFAERPEGSVSTLKIQRTQQEDSAVYLCASSLAKQGAYTEAFFGQGTRLTVV.

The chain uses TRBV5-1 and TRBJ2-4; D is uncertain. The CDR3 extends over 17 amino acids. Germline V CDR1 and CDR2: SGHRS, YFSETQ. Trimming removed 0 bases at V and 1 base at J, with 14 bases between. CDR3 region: CASSLGSGETAKNIQYF. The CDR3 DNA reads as TGCGCCAGCAGCTTGGGATCAGGCGAGACGGCCAAAAACATTCAGTACTTC.

CDR3 DNA sequence: TGCGCCAGCAGCCAAATGCAGGGGGCGCGGGACGAGCAGTACTTC. It encodes CASSQMQGARDEQYF. The genes are TRBV4-1 and TRBJ2-7; 8 bases align to TRBD1. There are 15 residues in the CDR3. The V and J ends lost 2 bases and 5 bases, in that order; junction bases with no gene match: 8. Germline V CDR1 and CDR2: MGHRA, YSYEKL.